This is a list of T cell receptor beta chains from one sample in a study of CD8 T cells in ankylosing spondylitis. TCRdb analysed the 5' RACE reads with MiXCR anew, one entry per CDR3 protein. This repertoire shows approximately 220,000 distinct CDR3 sequences, about 26% found once; its top ten account for 5% to 8%. The sample comprised blood, either unsorted or a sorted T cell fraction (not recorded which). These receptors all come from a male donor with ankylosing spondylitis or in good health (not recorded which). CDR3s include the opening cysteine and the closing phenylalanine or tryptophan. The D gene is left open where the match is weak.

d_gene | v_gene | CDR3aa
- | TRBV20-1 | CSARISLAGHYSNQPQHF
TRBD2 | TRBV29-1 | CSVESGRIYNEQFF
- | TRBV5-1 | CASSLGAQAGANVLTF
- | TRBV20-1 | CSARWQGTEAFF
TRBD1 | TRBV12-3/TRBV12-4 | CASRVGQGETQYF
- | TRBV7-9 | CASSDTGTSSYEQYF
TRBD1 | TRBV20-1 | CSASGQGALNEQFF
- | TRBV6-1 | CASARGAPGEPQHF
- | TRBV5-1 | CASSSLKGITEAFF
- | TRBV28 | CASSLKPRRAETQYF
- | TRBV5-1 | CASSYGTSQETQYF
- | TRBV12-3/TRBV12-4 | CASSREGQGEKLFF
- | TRBV3-1 | CASSYYPGSSETQYF
TRBD1 | TRBV7-2 | CASSNQQGMPQHF
- | TRBV2 | CASRGATRPQTGNTIYF
- | TRBV7-9 | CASSLAGSSAQYF